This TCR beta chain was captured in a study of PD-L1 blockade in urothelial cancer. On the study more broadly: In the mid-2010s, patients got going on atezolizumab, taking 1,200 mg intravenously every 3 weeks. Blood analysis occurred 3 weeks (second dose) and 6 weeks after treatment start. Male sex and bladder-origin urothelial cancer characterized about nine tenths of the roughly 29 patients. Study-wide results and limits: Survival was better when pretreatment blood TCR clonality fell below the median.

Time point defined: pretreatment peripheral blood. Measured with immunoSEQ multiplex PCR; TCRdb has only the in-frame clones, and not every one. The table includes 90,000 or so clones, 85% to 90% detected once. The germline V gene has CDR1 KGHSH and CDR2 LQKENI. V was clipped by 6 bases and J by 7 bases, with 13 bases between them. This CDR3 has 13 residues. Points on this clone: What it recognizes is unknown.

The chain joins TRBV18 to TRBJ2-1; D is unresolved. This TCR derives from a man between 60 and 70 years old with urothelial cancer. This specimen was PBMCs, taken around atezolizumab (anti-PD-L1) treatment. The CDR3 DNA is TGTGCCAGCTCCCCGAGCCTCAATAATGAGCAGTTCTTC. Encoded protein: CASSPSLNNEQFF.